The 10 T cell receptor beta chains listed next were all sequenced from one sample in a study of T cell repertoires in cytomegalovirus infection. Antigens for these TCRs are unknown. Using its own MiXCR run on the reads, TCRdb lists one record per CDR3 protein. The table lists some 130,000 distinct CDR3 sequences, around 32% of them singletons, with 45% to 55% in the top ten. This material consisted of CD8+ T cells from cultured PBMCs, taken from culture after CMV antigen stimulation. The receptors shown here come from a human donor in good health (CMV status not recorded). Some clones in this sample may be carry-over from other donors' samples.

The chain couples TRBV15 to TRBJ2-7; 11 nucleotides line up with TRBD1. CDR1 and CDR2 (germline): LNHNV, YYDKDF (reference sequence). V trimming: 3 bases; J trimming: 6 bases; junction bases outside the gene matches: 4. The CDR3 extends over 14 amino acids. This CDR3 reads CATSRRGQGAEQYF. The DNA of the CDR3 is TGTGCCACCAGCAGGCGAGGACAGGGGGCCGAGCAGTACTTC.

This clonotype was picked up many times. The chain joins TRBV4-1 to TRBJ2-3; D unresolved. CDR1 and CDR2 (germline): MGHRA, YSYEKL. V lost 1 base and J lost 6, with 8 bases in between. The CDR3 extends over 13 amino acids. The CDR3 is CASSQGSSDTQYF. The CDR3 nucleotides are TGCGCCAGCAGCCAAGGATCGTCGGATACGCAGTATTTT.

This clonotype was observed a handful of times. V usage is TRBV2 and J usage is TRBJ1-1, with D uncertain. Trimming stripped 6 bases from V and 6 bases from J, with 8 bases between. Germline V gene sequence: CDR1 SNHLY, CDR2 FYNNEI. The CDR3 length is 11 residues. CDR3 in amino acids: CASRAGPEAFF. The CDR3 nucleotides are TGTGCCAGCAGGGCAGGCCCTGAAGCTTTCTTT.

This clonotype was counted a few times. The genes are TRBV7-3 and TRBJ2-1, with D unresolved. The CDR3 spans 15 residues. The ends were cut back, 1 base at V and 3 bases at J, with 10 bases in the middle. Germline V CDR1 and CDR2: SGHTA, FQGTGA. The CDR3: CASSLNGPLYNEQFF. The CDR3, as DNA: TGTGCCAGCAGCTTAAACGGGCCCCTCTACAATGAGCAGTTCTTC.

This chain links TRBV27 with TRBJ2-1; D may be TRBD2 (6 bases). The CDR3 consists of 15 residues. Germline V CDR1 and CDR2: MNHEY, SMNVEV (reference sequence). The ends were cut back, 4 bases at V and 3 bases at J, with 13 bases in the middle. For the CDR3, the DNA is TGTGCCAGCAGTTCGGCGGGGCCCAACTACAATGAGCAGTTCTTC. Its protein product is CASSSAGPNYNEQFF.

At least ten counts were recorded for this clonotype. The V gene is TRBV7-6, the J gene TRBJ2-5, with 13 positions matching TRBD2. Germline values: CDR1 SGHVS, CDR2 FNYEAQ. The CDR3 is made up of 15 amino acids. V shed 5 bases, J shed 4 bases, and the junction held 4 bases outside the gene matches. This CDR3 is CASSPWTSGGETQYF. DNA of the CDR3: TGTGCCAGCAGCCCATGGACTAGCGGGGGAGAGACCCAGTACTTC.

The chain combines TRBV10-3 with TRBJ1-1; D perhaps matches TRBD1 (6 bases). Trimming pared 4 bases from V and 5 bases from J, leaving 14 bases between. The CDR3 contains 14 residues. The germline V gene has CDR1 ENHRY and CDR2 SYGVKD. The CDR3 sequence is CAISGGQGRTEAFF. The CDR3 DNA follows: TGTGCCATCAGTGGGGGGCAGGGTCGGACTGAAGCTTTCTTT.

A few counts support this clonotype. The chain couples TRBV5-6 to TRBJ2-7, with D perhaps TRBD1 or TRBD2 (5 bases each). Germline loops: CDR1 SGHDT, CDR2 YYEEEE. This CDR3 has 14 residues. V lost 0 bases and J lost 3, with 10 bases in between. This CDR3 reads CASSLGGDFYEQYF. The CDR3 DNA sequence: TGTGCCAGCAGCTTGGGAGGGGATTTCTACGAGCAGTACTTC.

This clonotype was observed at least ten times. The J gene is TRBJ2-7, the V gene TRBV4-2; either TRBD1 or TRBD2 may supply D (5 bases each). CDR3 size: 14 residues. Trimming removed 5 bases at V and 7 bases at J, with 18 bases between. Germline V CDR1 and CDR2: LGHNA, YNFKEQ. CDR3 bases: TGTGCCAGCAGCAGCCGGGACCGACCCCTGGAGCAGTACTTC. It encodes CASSSRDRPLEQYF.

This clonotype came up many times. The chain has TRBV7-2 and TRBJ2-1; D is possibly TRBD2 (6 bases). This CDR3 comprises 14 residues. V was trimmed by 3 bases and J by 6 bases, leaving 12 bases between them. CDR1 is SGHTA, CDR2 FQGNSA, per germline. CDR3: CASSLEGIRNEQFF. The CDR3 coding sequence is TGTGCCAGCAGCTTGGAGGGGATCCGCAATGAGCAGTTCTTC.